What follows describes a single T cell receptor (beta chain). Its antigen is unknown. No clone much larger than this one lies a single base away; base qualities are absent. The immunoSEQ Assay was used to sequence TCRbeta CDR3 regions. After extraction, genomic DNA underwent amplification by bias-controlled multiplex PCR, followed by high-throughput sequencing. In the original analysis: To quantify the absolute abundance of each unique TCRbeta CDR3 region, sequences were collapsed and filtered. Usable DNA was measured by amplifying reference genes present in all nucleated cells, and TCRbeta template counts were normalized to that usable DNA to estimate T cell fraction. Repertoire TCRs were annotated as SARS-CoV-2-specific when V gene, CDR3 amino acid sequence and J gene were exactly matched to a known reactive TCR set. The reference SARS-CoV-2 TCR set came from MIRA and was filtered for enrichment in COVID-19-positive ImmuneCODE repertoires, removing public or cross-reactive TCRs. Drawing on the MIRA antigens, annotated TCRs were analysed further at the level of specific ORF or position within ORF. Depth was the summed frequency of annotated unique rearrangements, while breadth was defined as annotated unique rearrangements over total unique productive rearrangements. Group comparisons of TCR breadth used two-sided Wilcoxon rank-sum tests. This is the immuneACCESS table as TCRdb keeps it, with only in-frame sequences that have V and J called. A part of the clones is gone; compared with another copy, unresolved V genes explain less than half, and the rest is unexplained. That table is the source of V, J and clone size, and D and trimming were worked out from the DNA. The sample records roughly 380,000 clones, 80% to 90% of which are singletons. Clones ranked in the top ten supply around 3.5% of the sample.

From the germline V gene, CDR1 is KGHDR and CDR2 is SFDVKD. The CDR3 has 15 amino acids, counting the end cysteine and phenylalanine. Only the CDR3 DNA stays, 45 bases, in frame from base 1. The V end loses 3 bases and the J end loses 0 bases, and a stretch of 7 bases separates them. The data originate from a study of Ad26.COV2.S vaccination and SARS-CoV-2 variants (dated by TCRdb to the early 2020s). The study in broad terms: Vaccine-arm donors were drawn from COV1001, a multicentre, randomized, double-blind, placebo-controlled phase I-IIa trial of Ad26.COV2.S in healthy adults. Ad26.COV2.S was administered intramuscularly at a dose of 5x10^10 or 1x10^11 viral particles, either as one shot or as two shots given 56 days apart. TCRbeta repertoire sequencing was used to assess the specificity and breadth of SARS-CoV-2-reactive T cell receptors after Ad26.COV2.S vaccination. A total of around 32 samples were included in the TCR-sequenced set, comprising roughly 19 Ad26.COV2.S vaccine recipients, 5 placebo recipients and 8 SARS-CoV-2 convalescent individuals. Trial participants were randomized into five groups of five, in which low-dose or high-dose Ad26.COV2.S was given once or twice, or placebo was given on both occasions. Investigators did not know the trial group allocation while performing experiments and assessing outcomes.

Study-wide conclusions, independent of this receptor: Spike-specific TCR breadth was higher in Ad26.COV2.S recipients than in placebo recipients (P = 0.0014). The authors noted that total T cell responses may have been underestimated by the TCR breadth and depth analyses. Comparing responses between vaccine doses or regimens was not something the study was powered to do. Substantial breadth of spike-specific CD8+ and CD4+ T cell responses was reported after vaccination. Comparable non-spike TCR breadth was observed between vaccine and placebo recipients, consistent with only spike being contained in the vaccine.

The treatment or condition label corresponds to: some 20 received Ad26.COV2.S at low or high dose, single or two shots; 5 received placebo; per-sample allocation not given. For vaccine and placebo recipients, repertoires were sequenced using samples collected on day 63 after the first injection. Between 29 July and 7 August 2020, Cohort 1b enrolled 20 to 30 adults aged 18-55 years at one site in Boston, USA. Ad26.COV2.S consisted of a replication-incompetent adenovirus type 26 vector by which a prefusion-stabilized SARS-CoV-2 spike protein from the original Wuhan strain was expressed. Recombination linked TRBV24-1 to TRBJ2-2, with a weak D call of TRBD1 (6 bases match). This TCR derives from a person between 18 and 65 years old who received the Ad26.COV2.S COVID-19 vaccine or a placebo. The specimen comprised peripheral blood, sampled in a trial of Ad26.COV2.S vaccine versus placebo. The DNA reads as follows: TGTGCCACCAGTGATCCAGGGGCGAACACCGGGGAGCTGTTTTTT. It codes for CATSDPGANTGELFF.